One sample yielded the 6 T cell receptor beta chains listed below, sequenced in a study of cytomegalovirus exposure and HLA in healthy donors. Profiled with immunoSEQ multiplex PCR; TCRdb holds only in-frame clones, not every one. This sample carries 200,000 to 250,000 clones, about 90% of them seen once, and the ten largest clones take about 2.7%. Sequencing input: PBMCs. These receptors all stem from a woman aged 18-30 years in good health and CMV-seronegative.

This clone was detected only a few times. The same CDR3 is also encoded by other DNA sequences in this sample. This chain joins TRBV27 and TRBJ2-7; D is possibly TRBD1 (5 bases). Germline V gene data show CDR1 as MNHEY and CDR2 as SMNVEV (reference sequence). Trimming left V 2 bases short and J 1 base short, with 6 bases between. There are 13 residues in the CDR3. CDR3 nucleotides: TGTGCCAGCAGTTTACAGGGATCCTACGAGCAGTACTTC. This codes for CASSLQGSYEQYF.

The rearrangement links TRBV15 to TRBJ2-5; 11 positions match TRBD2. The V and J ends lost 0 bases and 7 bases, in that order; junction bases with no gene match: 1. Germline assignment: CDR1 LNHNV and CDR2 YYDKDF (reference sequence). The CDR3 runs 14 residues. The CDR3 region is CATSRDGLAGTQYF. CDR3 nucleotide sequence: TGTGCCACCAGCAGAGATGGACTAGCGGGGACCCAGTACTTC.

V usage is TRBV7-2 and J usage is TRBJ2-3, with TRBD2 identical over 9 bases. This CDR3 has 17 amino acids. J was trimmed by 6 bases and V by 0 bases; bases with no gene match: 10. Germline loops: CDR1 SGHTA, CDR2 FQGNSA. The CDR3 here is CASSLASGGRAKDTQYF. The CDR3 region has the DNA TGTGCCAGCAGCTTAGCTTCGGGCGGGAGGGCCAAGGATACGCAGTATTTT. Filled out from reference TRBV7-2 and TRBJ2-3, the complete variable domain reads GAGVSQSPSNKVTEKGKDVELRCDPISGHTALYWYRQSLGQGLEFLIYFQGNSAPDKSGLPSDRFSAERTGGSVSTLTIQRTQQEDSAVYLCASSLASGGRAKDTQYFGPGTRLTVL.

V and J are TRBV25-1 and TRBJ1-4; D perhaps matches TRBD1 (5 bases). Germline V CDR1 and CDR2: MGHDK, SYGVNS. The CDR3 is made up of 14 amino acids. The V end was cut by 3 bases, the J end by 6 bases, with 11 bases between. CDR3 in DNA: TGTGCCAGCAGTGACCCGGGGGAGGATGAAAAACTGTTTTTT. Translating it yields CASSDPGEDEKLFF.

The chain is built from TRBV27 and TRBJ2-1; possibly TRBD2 for D (6 bases). The ends were cut back, 5 bases at V and 2 bases at J, with 10 bases in the middle. Germline assignment: CDR1 MNHEY and CDR2 SMNVEV (reference sequence). CDR3 length: 14 amino acids. CDR3 sequence: CASSRTTTYNEQFF. CDR3 sequence (DNA): TGTGCCAGCAGTCGGACTACTACCTACAATGAGCAGTTCTTC.

V is TRBV2 and J is TRBJ2-1; D possibly corresponds to TRBD2 (6 bases). V was cut by 2 bases and J by 4 bases, with 12 bases left in between. Germline assignment: CDR1 SNHLY and CDR2 FYNNEI. This CDR3 contains 15 residues. CDR3: CASSEMGTAYNEQFF. In nucleotides, the CDR3 is TGTGCCAGCAGTGAAATGGGGACTGCTTACAATGAGCAGTTCTTC.